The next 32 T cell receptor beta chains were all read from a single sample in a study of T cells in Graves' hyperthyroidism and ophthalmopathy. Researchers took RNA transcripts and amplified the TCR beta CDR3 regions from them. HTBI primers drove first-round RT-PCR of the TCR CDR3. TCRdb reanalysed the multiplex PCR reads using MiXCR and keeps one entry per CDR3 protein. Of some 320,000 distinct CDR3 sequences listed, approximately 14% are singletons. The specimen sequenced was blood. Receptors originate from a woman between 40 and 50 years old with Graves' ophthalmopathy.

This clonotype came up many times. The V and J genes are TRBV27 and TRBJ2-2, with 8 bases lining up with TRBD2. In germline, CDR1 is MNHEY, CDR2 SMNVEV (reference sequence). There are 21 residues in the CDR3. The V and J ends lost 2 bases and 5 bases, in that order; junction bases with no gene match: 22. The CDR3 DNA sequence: TGTGCCAGCAGTTTAACCCTGCCGGGACTAGGGACTCTATCGGGGACCGGGGAGCTGTTTTTT. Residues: CASSLTLPGLGTLSGTGELFF.

CDR3 nucleotides: TGTGCCAGTCACAGGCTCCACGAGCAGTACTTC. This gives the protein CASHRLHEQYF. The V and J genes are TRBV2 and TRBJ2-7, with a possible D match to TRBD1 (5 bases). V was pared by 9 bases and J by 5 bases, with 11 bases between. The CDR3 spans 11 residues. Germline-derived CDR1 and CDR2 are SNHLY and FYNNEI.

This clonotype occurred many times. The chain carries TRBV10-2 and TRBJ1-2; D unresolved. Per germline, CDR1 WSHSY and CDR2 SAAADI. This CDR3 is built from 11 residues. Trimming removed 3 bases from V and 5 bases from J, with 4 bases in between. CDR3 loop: CASSDTYGYTF. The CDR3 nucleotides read TGCGCCAGCAGTGACACGTATGGCTACACCTTC.

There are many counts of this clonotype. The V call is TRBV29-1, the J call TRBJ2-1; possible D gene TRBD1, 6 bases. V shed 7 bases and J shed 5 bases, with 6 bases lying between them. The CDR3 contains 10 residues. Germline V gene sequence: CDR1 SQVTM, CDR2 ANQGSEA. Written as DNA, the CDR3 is TGCAGCGGGGGGCACAATGAGCAGTTCTTC. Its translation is CSGGHNEQFF.

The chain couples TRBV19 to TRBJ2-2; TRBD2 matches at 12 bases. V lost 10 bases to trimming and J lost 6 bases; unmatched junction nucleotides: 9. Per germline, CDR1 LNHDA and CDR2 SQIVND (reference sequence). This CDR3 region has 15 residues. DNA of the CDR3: TGTGCCAACACCCAGGGGACTAGCGGGCCCGGGGAGCTGTTTTTT. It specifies CANTQGTSGPGELFF. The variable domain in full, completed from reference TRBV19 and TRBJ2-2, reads DGGITQSPKYLFRKEGQNVTLSCEQNLNHDAMYWYRQDPGQGLRLIYYSQIVNDFQKGDIAEGYSVSREKKESFPLTVTSAQKNPTAFYLCANTQGTSGPGELFFGEGSRLTVL.

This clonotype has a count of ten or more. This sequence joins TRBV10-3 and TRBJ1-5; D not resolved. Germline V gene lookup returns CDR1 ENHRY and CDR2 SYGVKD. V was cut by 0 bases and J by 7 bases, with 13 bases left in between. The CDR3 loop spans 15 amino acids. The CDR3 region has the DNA TGTGCCATCAGTGAGTCAGCTGGTCCGGGCCAGCCCCAGCATTTT. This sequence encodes CAISESAGPGQPQHF.

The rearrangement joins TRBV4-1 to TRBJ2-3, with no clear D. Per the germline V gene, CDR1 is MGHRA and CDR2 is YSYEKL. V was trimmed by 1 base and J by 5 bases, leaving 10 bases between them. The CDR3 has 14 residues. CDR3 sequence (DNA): TGCGCCAGCAGCCAAGCAATCGGGCGAGATACGCAGTATTTT. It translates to CASSQAIGRDTQYF.

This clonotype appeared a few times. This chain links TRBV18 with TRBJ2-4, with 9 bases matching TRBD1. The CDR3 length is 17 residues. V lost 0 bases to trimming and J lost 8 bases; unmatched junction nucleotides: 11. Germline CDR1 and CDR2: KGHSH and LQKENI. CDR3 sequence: CASSPPGLLGQGDIQYF. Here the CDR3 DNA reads TGTGCCAGCTCACCACCTGGTCTATTGGGACAGGGAGACATTCAGTACTTC.

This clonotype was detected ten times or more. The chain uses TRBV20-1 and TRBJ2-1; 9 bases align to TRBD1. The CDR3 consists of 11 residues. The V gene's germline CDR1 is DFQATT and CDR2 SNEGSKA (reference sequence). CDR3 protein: CSWDRENEQFF. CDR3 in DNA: TGCAGCTGGGACAGGGAAAATGAGCAGTTCTTC.

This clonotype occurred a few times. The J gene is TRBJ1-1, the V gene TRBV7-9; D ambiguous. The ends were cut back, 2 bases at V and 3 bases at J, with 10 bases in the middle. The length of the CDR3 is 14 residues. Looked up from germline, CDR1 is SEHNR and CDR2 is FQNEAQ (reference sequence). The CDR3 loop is CASSLLGFDTEAFF. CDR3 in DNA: TGTGCCAGCAGCTTATTAGGGTTTGACACTGAAGCTTTCTTT. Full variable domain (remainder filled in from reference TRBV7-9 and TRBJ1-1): DTGVSQNPRHKITKRGQNVTFRCDPISEHNRLYWYRQTLGQGPEFLTYFQNEAQLEKSRLLSDRFSAERPKGSFSTLEIQRTEQGDSAMYLCASSLLGFDTEAFFGQGTRLTVV.

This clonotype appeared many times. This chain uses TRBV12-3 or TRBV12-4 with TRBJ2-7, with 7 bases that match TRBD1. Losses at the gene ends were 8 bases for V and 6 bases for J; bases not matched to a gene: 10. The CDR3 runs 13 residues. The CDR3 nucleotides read TGTGCCAGCCGCCAAGTCGCAGGGGGCGAGCAGTACTTC. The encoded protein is CASRQVAGGEQYF.

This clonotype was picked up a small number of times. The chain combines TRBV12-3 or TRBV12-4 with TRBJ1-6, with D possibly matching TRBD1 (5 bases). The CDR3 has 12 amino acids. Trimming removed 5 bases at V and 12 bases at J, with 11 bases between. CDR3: CASSAGRLPLHF. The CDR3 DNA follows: TGTGCCAGCAGTGCGGGACGACTACCCCTCCACTTT.

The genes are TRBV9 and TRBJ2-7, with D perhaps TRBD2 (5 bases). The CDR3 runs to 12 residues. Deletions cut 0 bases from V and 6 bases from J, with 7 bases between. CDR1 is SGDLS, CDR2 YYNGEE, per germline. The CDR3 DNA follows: TGTGCCAGCAGCGTAGCCGGGGTCGAGCAGTACTTC. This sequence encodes CASSVAGVEQYF.

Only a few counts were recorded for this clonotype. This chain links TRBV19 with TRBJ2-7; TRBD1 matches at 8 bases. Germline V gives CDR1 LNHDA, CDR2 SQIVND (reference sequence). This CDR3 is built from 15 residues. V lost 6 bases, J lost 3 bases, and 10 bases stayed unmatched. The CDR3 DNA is TGTGCCAGTAGGAATCCCGGGACAGGCGGCTACGAGCAGTACTTC. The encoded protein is CASRNPGTGGYEQYF.

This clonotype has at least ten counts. The CDR3: CASSVTAGASYEQYF. Here the CDR3 DNA reads TGTGCCAGCAGTGTCACAGCGGGGGCCTCCTACGAGCAGTACTTC. The V gene is TRBV6-1, the J gene TRBJ2-7; 8 positions agree with TRBD2. V shed 4 bases, J shed 0 bases, and the junction held 5 bases outside the gene matches. Germline V gene data show CDR1 as MNHNS and CDR2 as SASEGT. CDR3 length equals 15 residues.

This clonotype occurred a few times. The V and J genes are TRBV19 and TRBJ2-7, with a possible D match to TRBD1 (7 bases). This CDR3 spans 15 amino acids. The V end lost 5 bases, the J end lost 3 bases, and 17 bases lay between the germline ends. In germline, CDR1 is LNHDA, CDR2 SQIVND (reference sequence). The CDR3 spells CASSPAGQPFYEQYF. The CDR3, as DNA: TGTGCCAGTAGTCCCGCGGGACAGCCTTTCTACGAGCAGTACTTC.

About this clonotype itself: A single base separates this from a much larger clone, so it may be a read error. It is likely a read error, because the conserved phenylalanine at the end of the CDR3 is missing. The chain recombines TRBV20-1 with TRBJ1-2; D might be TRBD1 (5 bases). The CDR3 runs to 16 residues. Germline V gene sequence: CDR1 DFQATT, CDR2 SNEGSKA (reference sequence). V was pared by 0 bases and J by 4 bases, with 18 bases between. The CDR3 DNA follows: TGCAGTGCTAGAGATCTCCTCCGAGGGACCTCCTATGGCTACACCCTC. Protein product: CSARDLLRGTSYGYTL.

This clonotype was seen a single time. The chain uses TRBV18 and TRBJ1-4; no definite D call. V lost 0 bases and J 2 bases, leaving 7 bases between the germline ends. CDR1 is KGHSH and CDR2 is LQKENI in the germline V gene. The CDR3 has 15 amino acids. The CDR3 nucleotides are TGTGCCAGCTCACCACCGTTGGGCACTAATGAAAAACTGTTTTTT. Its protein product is CASSPPLGTNEKLFF.

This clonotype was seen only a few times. CDR3 bases: TGTGCCAGCAGTACCAAGATAGGCCACAGGGCCAGCCTTTACAATGAGCAGTTCTTC. Translation: CASSTKIGHRASLYNEQFF. The chain joins TRBV14 to TRBJ2-1; a weak D match, TRBD1 (6 bases). Trimming took 6 bases from V and 4 from J, leaving 28 bases between them. Germline CDR1 and CDR2: SGHDN and FVKESK. CDR3 length: 19 amino acids.

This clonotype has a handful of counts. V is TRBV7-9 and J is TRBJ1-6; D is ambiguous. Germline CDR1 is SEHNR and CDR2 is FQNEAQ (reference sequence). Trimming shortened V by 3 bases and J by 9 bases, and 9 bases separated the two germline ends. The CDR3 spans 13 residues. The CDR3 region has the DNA TGTGCCAGCAGCTTGACGGAGATTTCACCCCTCCACTTT. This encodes CASSLTEISPLHF.

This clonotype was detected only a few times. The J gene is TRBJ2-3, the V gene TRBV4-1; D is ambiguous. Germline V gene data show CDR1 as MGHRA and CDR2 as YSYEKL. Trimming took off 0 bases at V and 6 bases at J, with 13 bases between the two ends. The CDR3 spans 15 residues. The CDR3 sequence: CASSQETPSDDTQYF. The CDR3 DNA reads TGCGCCAGCAGCCAAGAGACCCCGTCCGACGATACGCAGTATTTT.

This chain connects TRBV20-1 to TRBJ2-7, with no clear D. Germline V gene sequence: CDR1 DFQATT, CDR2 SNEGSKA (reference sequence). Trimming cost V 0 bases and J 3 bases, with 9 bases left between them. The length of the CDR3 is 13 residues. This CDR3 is CSARDQANYEQYF. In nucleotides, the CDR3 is TGCAGTGCTAGAGATCAGGCTAACTACGAGCAGTACTTC.

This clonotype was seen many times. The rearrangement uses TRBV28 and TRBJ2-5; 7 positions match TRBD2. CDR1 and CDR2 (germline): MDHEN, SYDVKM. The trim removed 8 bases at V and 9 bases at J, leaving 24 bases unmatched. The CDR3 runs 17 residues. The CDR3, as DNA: TGTGCCAGCGGGAGGGCTCGGGCTTTGAACGCCATTCGGGCCCAGTACTTC. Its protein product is CASGRARALNAIRAQYF. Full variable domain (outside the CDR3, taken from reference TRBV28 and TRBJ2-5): DVKVTQSSRYLVKRTGEKVFLECVQDMDHENMFWYRQDPGLGLRLIYFSYDVKMKEKGDIPEGYSVSREKKERFSLILESASTNQTSMYLCASGRARALNAIRAQYFGPGTRLLVL.

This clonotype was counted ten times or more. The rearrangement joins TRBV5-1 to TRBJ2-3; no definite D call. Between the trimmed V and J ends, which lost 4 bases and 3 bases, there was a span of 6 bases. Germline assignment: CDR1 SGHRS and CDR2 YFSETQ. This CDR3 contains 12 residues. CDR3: CASSLPTDTQYF. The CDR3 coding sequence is TGCGCCAGCAGCCTCCCGACAGATACGCAGTATTTT.

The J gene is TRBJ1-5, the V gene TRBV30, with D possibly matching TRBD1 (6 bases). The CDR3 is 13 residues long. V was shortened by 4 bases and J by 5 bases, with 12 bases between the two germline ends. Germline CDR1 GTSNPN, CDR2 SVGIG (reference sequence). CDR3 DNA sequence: TGTGCCTGGACCCCGGACAGAGATCAGCCCCAGCATTTT. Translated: CAWTPDRDQPQHF.

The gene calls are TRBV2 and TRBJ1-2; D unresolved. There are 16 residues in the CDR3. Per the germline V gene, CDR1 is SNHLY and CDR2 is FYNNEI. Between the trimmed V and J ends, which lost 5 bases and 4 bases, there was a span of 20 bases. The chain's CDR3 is CASSLAHRKAPYGYTF. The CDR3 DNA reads TGTGCCAGCAGTTTAGCCCATAGGAAGGCCCCCTATGGCTACACCTTC.

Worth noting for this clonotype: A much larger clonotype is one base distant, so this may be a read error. The CDR3 DNA sequence: TGCGCCAGCAGCCTCGACAGGGCCCGTAATGAGCAGTACTTC. Protein: CASSLDRARNEQYF. This chain uses TRBV7-9 with TRBJ2-1, with 7 bases aligning to TRBD1. The J call could be wrong; TRBJ2-7 is a better fit for the DNA end. The length of the CDR3 is 14 residues. CDR1 and CDR2 from the germline V gene are SEHNR and FQNEAQ (reference sequence).

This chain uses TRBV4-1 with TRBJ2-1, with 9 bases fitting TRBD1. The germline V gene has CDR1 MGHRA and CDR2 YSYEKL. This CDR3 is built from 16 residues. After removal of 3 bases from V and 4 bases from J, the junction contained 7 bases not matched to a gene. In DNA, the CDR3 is TGCGCCAGCAGCCACCTCCCGGGACAGGGATACAATGAGCAGTTCTTC. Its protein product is CASSHLPGQGYNEQFF.

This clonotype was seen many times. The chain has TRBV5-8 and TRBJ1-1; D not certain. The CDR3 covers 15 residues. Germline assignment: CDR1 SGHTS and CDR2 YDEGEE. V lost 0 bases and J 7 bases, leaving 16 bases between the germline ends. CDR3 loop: CASSLAERVAVEAFF. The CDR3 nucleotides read TGTGCCAGCAGCTTGGCTGAGCGGGTGGCCGTTGAAGCTTTCTTT.

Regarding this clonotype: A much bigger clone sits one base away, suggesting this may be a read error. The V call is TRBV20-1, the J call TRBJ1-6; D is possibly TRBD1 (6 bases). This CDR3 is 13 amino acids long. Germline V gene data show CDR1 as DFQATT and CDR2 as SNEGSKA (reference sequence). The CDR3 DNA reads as TGCAGCGGACAGACAGGTCCATATTCACCCGTCCACTTT. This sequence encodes CSGQTGPYSPVHF.

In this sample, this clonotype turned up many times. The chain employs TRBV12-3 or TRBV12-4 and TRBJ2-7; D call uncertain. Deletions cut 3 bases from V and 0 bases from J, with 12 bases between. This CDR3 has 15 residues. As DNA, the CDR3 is TGTGCCAGCAGTTTGACAATACAGAGCTCCTACGAGCAGTACTTC. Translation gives CASSLTIQSSYEQYF.

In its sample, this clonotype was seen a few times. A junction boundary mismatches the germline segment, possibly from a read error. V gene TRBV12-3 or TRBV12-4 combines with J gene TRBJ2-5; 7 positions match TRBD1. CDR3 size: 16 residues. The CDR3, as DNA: TGTGCCAGCAGTCTAACGAGAAATACAGGGGAAGAGGCCCAGTACTTC. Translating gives CASSLTRNTGEEAQYF.